This entry describes one T cell receptor beta chain. Its antigen is unknown. This specimen belongs to a study of quantifying T cell responses using KT2 cells. Study-wide context: cDNA was made from DNase-treated RNA using alpha and beta constant primers.

V lost 5 bases and J lost 0, with 8 bases in between. CDR3 length equals 14 residues. Germline V lookup: CDR1 SEHNR, CDR2 FQNEAQ (reference sequence). Different KT2-to-PBMC ratios were created with a constant PBMC count. Study findings and constraints: KT2 clone alpha and beta sequence counts scaled linearly with input KT2 cell number.

Each cDNA got a UMI-containing oligo ligated at its 3' end. First-round PCR used about 4 cycles and beta primers RC1.1 and RC1.2 covering TRBC1 and TRBC2. TCRdb independently ran MiXCR on the UMI-ligation and nested PCR reads; one entry per CDR3 protein. Among around 56,000 distinct CDR3 sequences, more than 9% were seen once, and the ten largest hold roughly 9%. The sequencing sample was made of PBMCs spiked with cells of the T cell clone KT2. The receptor was derived from a human donor. The chain links TRBV7-9 to TRBJ2-4, with D possibly TRBD1 on 6 matching bases. CDR3 sequence reads: CASSRDIAKNIQYF. The DNA of the CDR3 is TGTGCCAGCAGCCGGGACATAGCCAAAAACATTCAGTACTTC.